This TCR beta chain was identified during a study of OX40 agonist ivuxolimab in advanced cancers. Study background: Patients received the agonistic anti-OX40 (CD134) antibody ivuxolimab.

V lost 4 bases and J 1 base, leaving 6 bases between the germline ends. The CDR3 has 13 amino acids. Looked up from germline, CDR1 is MNHNS and CDR2 is SASEGT. Measured with immunoSEQ multiplex PCR; TCRdb has only the in-frame clones, and not every one. Of about 60,000 clones detected, around 87% appear once; the ten largest clones hold around 3.7%. This TCR came from an adult with an advanced solid tumor such as melanoma, head and neck, liver or kidney cancer. V and J are TRBV6-1 and TRBJ2-3; D is unresolved. The sample in question was CD4+ or CD8+ T cells sorted from blood, obtained in a trial of the OX40 agonist ivuxolimab. The CDR3 region has the DNA TGTGCCAGCAGTGTGGCAGGCACAGATACGCAGTATTTT. Amino acids: CASSVAGTDTQYF.